One and the same sample provided the 25 T cell receptor beta chains below, sequenced in a study of T cell responses to AZD1222 COVID-19 vaccine. TCRdb's copy holds only in-frame clones and misses some; the assay was immunoSEQ multiplex PCR. Among roughly 150,000 clones listed, approximately 90% were seen once. Sequencing was performed on peripheral blood, taken on day 0 of AZD1222 vaccination. The origin of the receptors is an adult in good health.

The V and J genes are TRBV19 and TRBJ2-3; 14 nucleotides line up with TRBD2. CDR3 length: 16 residues. V was clipped by 6 bases and J by 4 bases; unmatched bases: 6. Germline values: CDR1 LNHDA, CDR2 SQIVND (reference sequence). The CDR3 spells CASRTSGRAVADTQYF. DNA of the CDR3: TGTGCCAGTAGGACTAGCGGGAGGGCCGTGGCAGATACGCAGTATTTT.

The gene calls are TRBV7-8 and TRBJ2-2; perhaps TRBD2 as D (5 bases). Trimming removed 4 bases at V and 7 bases at J, with 25 bases between. Germline lookup yields CDR1 SGHVS and CDR2 FQNEAQ. CDR3 length: 18 residues. CDR3 loop: CASSSHPASSTKSGELFF. CDR3 bases: TGTGCCAGCAGCTCACACCCCGCTAGCTCAACCAAAAGCGGGGAGCTGTTTTTT.

The J gene is TRBJ2-5, the V gene TRBV28; D ambiguous. The CDR3 is 12 residues long. CDR1 and CDR2 from the germline V gene are MDHEN and SYDVKM. The ends were cut back, 5 bases at V and 5 bases at J, with 9 bases in the middle. DNA for the CDR3: TGTGCCAGCAGTCCCCCTTTGGAGACCCAGTACTTC. Its protein is CASSPPLETQYF.

This clone was counted only a few times. The gene calls are TRBV20-1 and TRBJ2-7; D unclear. V shed 7 bases and J shed 8 bases, with 15 bases lying between them. The CDR3 has 11 residues. Germline CDR1 is DFQATT and CDR2 is SNEGSKA (reference sequence). The CDR3 spells CSGRGPDQQYF. The DNA of the CDR3 is TGCAGTGGCCGCGGACCGGACCAGCAGTACTTC.

The chain recombines TRBV5-8 with TRBJ2-5, with D tentatively TRBD2 (6 bases). CDR3 length: 18 amino acids. The V gene's germline CDR1 is SGHTS and CDR2 YDEGEE. V gave up 2 bases and J gave up 2 bases, with 22 bases separating them. CDR3 sequence reads: CASSLGFVAEVIQETQYF. In DNA, the CDR3 is TGTGCCAGCAGCTTAGGCTTTGTAGCGGAGGTAATTCAAGAGACCCAGTACTTC. The full variable domain, rest sourced from reference TRBV5-8 and TRBJ2-5, is EAGVTQSPTHLIKTRGQQATLRCSPISGHTSVYWYQQALGLGLQFLLWYDEGEERNRGNFPPRFSGRQFPNYSSELNVNALELEDSALYLCASSLGFVAEVIQETQYFGPGTRLLVL.

The rearrangement links TRBV4-1 to TRBJ1-1; D unresolved. The CDR3 totals 15 residues. Per germline, CDR1 MGHRA and CDR2 YSYEKL. Trimming removed 4 bases at V and 0 bases at J, with 12 bases between. CDR3 in DNA: TGCGCCAGCAGCCGCCAGGCCAGCTTGAACACTGAAGCTTTCTTT. Its protein is CASSRQASLNTEAFF.

The genes are TRBV3-1 (or the pseudogene TRBV3-2) and TRBJ1-4; D not certain. CDR1 is LGHDT and CDR2 is YNNKEL in the germline V gene (reference sequence). The V and J ends lost 4 bases and 3 bases respectively, with 15 bases between them. This CDR3 has 16 amino acids. CDR3 nucleotide sequence: TGTGCCAGCAGCCCCCTGCGGGAGTTTCCTAATGAAAAACTGTTTTTT. It is translated as CASSPLREFPNEKLFF.

V gene TRBV10-2 combines with J gene TRBJ1-3; weak D call: TRBD1 (6 bases). V lost 6 bases and J lost 4, with 13 bases in between. The germline CDR1 and CDR2 sequences are WSHSY and SAAADI. The CDR3 runs 14 residues. CDR3 sequence reads: CASRERTVGNTIYF. The CDR3 DNA sequence: TGCGCCAGCAGGGAAAGGACAGTCGGAAACACCATATATTTT.

The chain combines TRBV30 with TRBJ2-7, with 11 bases aligning to TRBD1. From germline, CDR1 is GTSNPN and CDR2 SVGIG (reference sequence). V lost 2 bases to trimming and J lost 2 bases; unmatched junction nucleotides: 5. The length of the CDR3 is 15 residues. CDR3 protein: CAWSPLGQGAYEQYF. The CDR3 DNA reads TGTGCCTGGAGTCCCTTGGGACAGGGGGCCTACGAGCAGTACTTC. The full variable domain, completed using reference TRBV30 and TRBJ2-7, is SQTIHQWPATLVQPVGSPLSLECTVEGTSNPNLYWYRQAAGRGLQLLFYSVGIGQISSEVPQNLSASRPQDRQFILSSKKLLLSDSGFYLCAWSPLGQGAYEQYFGPGTRLTVT.

J is TRBJ1-5 and V is TRBV2; 9 bases map to TRBD1. The CDR3 extends over 15 amino acids. Germline trimming cut 6 bases from V and 3 bases from J; bases unmatched to any gene: 6. Germline values: CDR1 SNHLY, CDR2 FYNNEI. The CDR3 here is CASRSDRGFNQPQHF. The CDR3 coding sequence is TGTGCCAGCAGGTCGGACAGGGGATTCAATCAGCCCCAGCATTTT. The variable domain in full, with the rest retrieved from reference TRBV2 and TRBJ1-5, is EPEVTQTPSHQVTQMGQEVILRCVPISNHLYFYWYRQILGQKVEFLVSFYNNEISEKSEIFDDQFSVERPDGSNFTLKIRSTKLEDSAMYFCASRSDRGFNQPQHFGDGTRLSIL.

The V call is TRBV19, the J call TRBJ1-4; 7 bases fit TRBD1. The CDR3 runs to 16 residues. Losses at the gene ends were 6 bases for V and 0 bases for J; bases not matched to a gene: 7. Germline CDR1 is LNHDA and CDR2 is SQIVND (reference sequence). This CDR3 reads CASSGGTDATNEKLFF. CDR3 DNA sequence: TGTGCCAGTAGCGGAGGGACAGACGCAACTAATGAAAAACTGTTTTTT. The whole variable domain, remainder taken from reference TRBV19 and TRBJ1-4, is DGGITQSPKYLFRKEGQNVTLSCEQNLNHDAMYWYRQDPGQGLRLIYYSQIVNDFQKGDIAEGYSVSREKKESFPLTVTSAQKNPTAFYLCASSGGTDATNEKLFFGSGTQLSVL.

V usage is TRBV19 and J usage is TRBJ1-1; 7 bases are shared with TRBD1. The CDR3 extends over 14 amino acids. Trimming took 3 bases from V and 5 from J; bases not matched to a gene: 6. The V gene's germline CDR1 is LNHDA and CDR2 SQIVND (reference sequence). The CDR3: CASSIGPGGTEAFF. The CDR3 bases are TGTGCCAGTAGTATTGGTCCAGGGGGGACTGAAGCTTTCTTT.

J is TRBJ1-2 and V is TRBV6-5; D gene ambiguous. Trimming removed 0 bases from V and 0 bases from J, with 5 bases in between. Germline assignment: CDR1 MNHEY and CDR2 SVGAGI. This CDR3 has 14 residues. Here the CDR3 reads CASSYSPANYGYTF. CDR3 DNA: TGTGCCAGCAGTTACTCGCCAGCTAACTATGGCTACACCTTC.

The gene calls are TRBV14 and TRBJ1-6, with 7 bases identical to TRBD1. Germline trimming cut 4 bases from V and 9 bases from J; bases unmatched to any gene: 9. This CDR3 has 15 amino acids. CDR1 and CDR2 from the germline V gene are SGHDN and FVKESK. CDR3 region: CASSPRDSFSSPLHF. The CDR3 DNA reads as TGTGCCAGCAGCCCCCGGGACAGCTTTAGTTCACCCCTCCACTTT.

The gene calls are TRBV6-5 and TRBJ1-2; 8 bases fit TRBD1. From germline, CDR1 is MNHEY and CDR2 SVGAGI. V gave up 8 bases and J gave up 6 bases; unmatched junction bases: 14. This CDR3 has 15 residues. As DNA, the CDR3 is TGTGCCAGCTCAGTTTCGACAGGGGAATATAATGGCTACACCTTC. It yields the protein CASSVSTGEYNGYTF.

The chain is built from TRBV9 and TRBJ2-3; possibly TRBD1 for D (5 bases). V lost 0 bases and J 0 bases, leaving 11 bases between the germline ends. The length of the CDR3 is 16 residues. CDR1 and CDR2 (germline): SGDLS, YYNGEE. The CDR3 region has the DNA TGTGCCAGCAGCGTAGACGGGCAGGGCAGCACAGATACGCAGTATTTT. It translates to CASSVDGQGSTDTQYF. Using reference TRBV9 and TRBJ2-3 for the parts outside the CDR3, the full variable domain is DSGVTQTPKHLITATGQRVTLRCSPRSGDLSVYWYQQSLDQGLQFLIQYYNGEERAKGNILERFSAQQFPDLHSELNLSSLELGDSALYFCASSVDGQGSTDTQYFGPGTRLTVL.

The chain has TRBV28 and TRBJ1-5; D is uncertain. Germline CDR1 reads MDHEN; CDR2 reads SYDVKM. This CDR3 has 13 residues. V was clipped by 3 bases and J by 8 bases, with 11 bases between them. The CDR3, as DNA: TGTGCCAGCAGTTTTATGGATAACAAGCCCCAGCATTTT. Translating gives CASSFMDNKPQHF.

The rearrangement uses TRBV30 and TRBJ1-3; D is ambiguous. The germline V gene has CDR1 GTSNPN and CDR2 SVGIG (reference sequence). Trimming stripped 5 bases from V and 5 bases from J, with 10 bases between. This CDR3 comprises 12 residues. CDR3 nucleotides: TGTGCCTGGGCCCGCGAGAGAAACACCATATATTTT. This codes for CAWARERNTIYF.

This rearrangement joins TRBV11-2 to TRBJ2-5; 7 nucleotides agree with TRBD2. The V and J ends lost 5 bases and 2 bases, in that order; junction bases with no gene match: 8. Germline V gives CDR1 SGHAT, CDR2 FQNNGV. The CDR3 runs to 15 residues. The CDR3 region has the DNA TGTGCCAGCAGCCGACAGTGGGGAGGGCAAGAGACCCAGTACTTC. Protein sequence: CASSRQWGGQETQYF.

The CDR3 DNA follows: TGTGCCACCTACCTCGGACCCTATGGCTACACCTTC. Translation gives CATYLGPYGYTF. The chain is built from TRBV28 and TRBJ1-2, with no clear D. CDR1 and CDR2 from the germline V gene are MDHEN and SYDVKM. The V end lost 10 bases, the J end lost 4 bases, and 13 bases lay between the germline ends. This CDR3 contains 12 residues.

The CDR3 loop is CASSYSKGRLMNTEAFF. DNA for the CDR3: TGTGCCAGCAGTTACTCGAAGGGACGGCTTATGAACACTGAAGCTTTCTTT. This rearrangement joins TRBV6-2 or TRBV6-3 to TRBJ1-1; weak D call: TRBD1 (5 bases). The CDR3 runs 17 residues. V lost 0 bases to trimming and J lost 0 bases, with 14 bases between them. Germline V gene data show CDR1 as MNHEY and CDR2 as SVGEGT.

CDR3 nucleotides: TGTGCCAGCAAGGGGACAGGGAGGCATCAGCCCCAGCATTTT. Translating it yields CASKGTGRHQPQHF. The chain joins TRBV25-1 to TRBJ1-5; 9 bases line up with TRBD1. The CDR3 is made up of 14 amino acids. V lost 7 bases, J lost 5 bases, and 6 bases stayed unmatched. The germline V gene has CDR1 MGHDK and CDR2 SYGVNS.

The J gene is TRBJ2-1, the V gene TRBV5-4, with D possibly being TRBD2 (5 bases). Germline V lookup: CDR1 SGHNT, CDR2 YYREEE (reference sequence). V was cut by 2 bases and J by 0 bases, with 9 bases left in between. This CDR3 has 15 amino acids. CDR3 nucleotide sequence: TGTGCCAGCAGCTTAGACTACAGCTCCTACAATGAGCAGTTCTTC. Translating it yields CASSLDYSSYNEQFF.

In DNA form, the CDR3 reads TGTGCCAGCACAGGAACTGGAAACACCATATATTTT. Its protein product is CASTGTGNTIYF. This chain links TRBV19 with TRBJ1-3; TRBD1 might be the D (5 bases). The CDR3 consists of 12 residues. Germline CDR1 LNHDA, CDR2 SQIVND (reference sequence). Deletions cut 9 bases from V and 2 bases from J, with 8 bases between. The full variable domain, in which reference TRBV19 and TRBJ1-3 provide the parts outside the CDR3, is DGGITQSPKYLFRKEGQNVTLSCEQNLNHDAMYWYRQDPGQGLRLIYYSQIVNDFQKGDIAEGYSVSREKKESFPLTVTSAQKNPTAFYLCASTGTGNTIYFGEGSWLTVV.

The V call is TRBV9, the J call TRBJ2-2; the D gene is possibly TRBD1 (5 bases). Germline assignment: CDR1 SGDLS and CDR2 YYNGEE. Trimming shortened V by 0 bases and J by 1 base, and 7 bases separated the two germline ends. This CDR3 has 15 residues. CDR3 in amino acids: CASSVATGNTGELFF. The CDR3 nucleotides are TGTGCCAGCAGCGTAGCTACAGGGAACACCGGGGAGCTGTTTTTT.